Included here is one T cell receptor beta chain sequence, with context. These data belong to a study of blood T cell repertoires in COVID-19. As processed by the authors: Counts of nucleated cells, estimated from reference gene primer amplification, were obtained. Generated by immunoSEQ multiplex PCR, the TCRdb table keeps only in-frame clones and is missing some. That table furnishes V, J and clone size, whereas the DNA furnished D and trimming. The table includes 200,000 to 250,000 clones, 84% detected once. Sequenced sample: peripheral blood. This TCR was sampled from a woman over 75 with active or convalescent COVID-19.

The CDR3 region is CASSPWTSGTETQYF. Here the CDR3 DNA reads TGTGCCAGCAGCCCCTGGACTAGCGGGACGGAGACCCAGTACTTC. The J gene is TRBJ2-5, the V gene TRBV3-1 (or the pseudogene TRBV3-2); 12 bases map to TRBD2. Germline V gene data show CDR1 as LGHDT and CDR2 as YNNKEL (reference sequence). This CDR3 spans 15 amino acids. Unmatched junction bases numbered 5, after V lost 4 bases and J lost 5 bases.